Shown below are 27 T cell receptor beta chains from a single sample sequenced in a study of CD8 T cells in Susac syndrome. It was with random hexamers that about 0.45 to 1 ug RNA was reverse transcribed. TCRdb reprocessed the immunoSEQ multiplex PCR reads via MiXCR and lists one record per CDR3 protein. Found here are some 26,000 distinct CDR3 sequences, less than 95% of them singletons; the top ten hold around 0.3%. The sequencing sample was made of CD8+ T cells from PBMCs. The receptors were gathered from a human donor in good health.

The rearrangement links TRBV2 to TRBJ1-1, with no clear D. Germline loops: CDR1 SNHLY, CDR2 FYNNEI. Trimming removed 3 bases at V and 6 bases at J, with 8 bases between. The CDR3 is 12 residues long. CDR3 loop: CASSEPEPEAFF. In DNA form, the CDR3 reads TGTGCCAGCAGTGAGCCAGAACCTGAAGCTTTCTTT.

The chain couples TRBV7-9 to TRBJ1-2, with no clear D. This CDR3 comprises 15 residues. V lost 3 bases and J 3 bases, leaving 14 bases between the germline ends. CDR1 and CDR2 from the germline V gene are SEHNR and FQNEAQ (reference sequence). The CDR3 here is CASSFGTEIHYGYTF. CDR3 DNA: TGTGCCAGCAGCTTTGGAACAGAAATACACTATGGCTACACCTTC. Together with reference TRBV7-9 and TRBJ1-2, the CDR3 gives the full variable domain: DTGVSQNPRHKITKRGQNVTFRCDPISEHNRLYWYRQTLGQGPEFLTYFQNEAQLEKSRLLSDRFSAERPKGSFSTLEIQRTEQGDSAMYLCASSFGTEIHYGYTFGSGTRLTVV.

This chain uses TRBV5-1 with TRBJ2-5; 9 nucleotides line up with TRBD2. The CDR3 length is 16 residues. In germline, CDR1 is SGHRS, CDR2 YFSETQ. J lost 7 bases, V lost 0 bases, and 10 bases had no gene match. In nucleotides, the CDR3 is TGCGCCAGCAGCTTGGAAACTAGCGGGCTCAGGGGGACCCAGTACTTC. Its translation: CASSLETSGLRGTQYF.

CDR3 DNA: TGTGCCAGCAGCCTTACACCCCACGGCTCTGGAAACACCATATATTTT. This gives the protein CASSLTPHGSGNTIYF. The chain links TRBV7-2 to TRBJ1-3, with D hard to call. V lost 5 bases and J lost 0, with 14 bases in between. The CDR3 contains 16 residues. Per the germline V gene, CDR1 is SGHTA and CDR2 is FQGNSA.

V usage is TRBV7-2 and J usage is TRBJ2-1; the D is unclear. The CDR3 has 16 amino acids. Germline V gene data show CDR1 as SGHTA and CDR2 as FQGNSA. Trimming shortened V by 1 base and J by 4 bases, and 14 bases separated the two germline ends. The CDR3 nucleotides are TGTGCCAGCAGCTTAGGTGTCGGTCTCTCATACAATGAGCAGTTCTTC. As protein: CASSLGVGLSYNEQFF.

J is TRBJ1-5 and V is TRBV9; D is ambiguous. Germline values: CDR1 SGDLS, CDR2 YYNGEE. Deletions cut 0 bases from V and 4 bases from J, with 8 bases between. The CDR3 spans 14 residues. The CDR3 reads CASSVDGWNQPQHF. In DNA, the CDR3 is TGTGCCAGCAGCGTAGATGGGTGGAATCAGCCCCAGCATTTT.

V gene TRBV5-4 combines with J gene TRBJ1-1; D is unclear. V lost 2 bases to trimming and J lost 3 bases, with 14 bases between them. Germline values: CDR1 SGHNT, CDR2 YYREEE (reference sequence). The CDR3 covers 15 residues. The CDR3 DNA follows: TGTGCCAGCAGCTTTGGGCCCTGGACTGACACTGAAGCTTTCTTT. This sequence encodes CASSFGPWTDTEAFF.

The chain has TRBV13 and TRBJ1-1; D gene unclear. The CDR3 runs 16 residues. Trimming took 7 bases from V and 0 from J, leaving 18 bases between them. Germline CDR1 is PRHDT and CDR2 is FYEKMQ (reference sequence). The DNA of the CDR3 is TGTGCCAGCACCCTTCTCCAAGCGCCCATGAACACTGAAGCTTTCTTT. Its translation is CASTLLQAPMNTEAFF.

This chain connects TRBV28 to TRBJ2-2; D may match TRBD1 or TRBD2 (5 bases each). Per the germline V gene, CDR1 is MDHEN and CDR2 is SYDVKM. V lost 7 bases and J 0 bases, leaving 12 bases between the germline ends. This CDR3 region has 15 residues. The CDR3, as DNA: TGTGCCAGCACCTCCGGGGCCTCGAACACCGGGGAGCTGTTTTTT. Encoded protein: CASTSGASNTGELFF.

This chain connects TRBV12-3 or TRBV12-4 to TRBJ1-2, with 7 bases fitting TRBD1. CDR3 length equals 14 residues. V lost 2 bases and J lost 5; bases outside the gene matches: 5. The CDR3 nucleotides are TGTGCCAGCAGTTTAACCGTGACAGGGTATGGCTACACCTTC. It yields the protein CASSLTVTGYGYTF.

The chain links TRBV3-1 to TRBJ1-2; no clear D gene. Germline CDR1 reads LGHDT; CDR2 reads YNNKEL (reference sequence). The CDR3 has 16 amino acids. Trimming removed 0 bases from V and 5 bases from J, with 16 bases in between. As DNA, the CDR3 is TGTGCCAGCAGCCAAGATCAAGGCAGCCTTTCTTATGGCTACACCTTC. Amino acids: CASSQDQGSLSYGYTF.

The chain carries TRBV6-5 and TRBJ2-5, with 10 bases identical to TRBD1. This CDR3 is built from 14 residues. After removal of 5 bases from V and 5 bases from J, the junction contained 5 bases not matched to a gene. Germline CDR1 reads MNHEY; CDR2 reads SVGAGI. The CDR3 loop reads CASSRDRGGETQYF. CDR3 nucleotides: TGTGCCAGCAGTCGGGACAGGGGCGGGGAGACCCAGTACTTC.

The chain joins TRBV6-6 to TRBJ1-4; TRBD1 is a possible D gene (6 bases). CDR1 is MNHNY, CDR2 SVGAGI, per germline (reference sequence). This CDR3 has 14 amino acids. The V end lost 6 bases, the J end lost 1 base, and 9 bases lay between the germline ends. Here the CDR3 DNA reads TGTGCCAGCAGAATACAGGGAACTAATGAAAAACTGTTTTTT. Protein: CASRIQGTNEKLFF.

For this clonotype: An end of the junction differs from the germline gene, which may be a read error. This chain joins TRBV7-7 and TRBJ2-5, with a possible D match to TRBD2 (5 bases). The CDR3 is made up of 13 amino acids. The germline CDR1 and CDR2 sequences are SSHAT and FNYEAQ (reference sequence). The CDR3 DNA follows: TGTGCTAGCAGCTTAATCGGGGAGGAGACCCAGTACTTC. This encodes CASSLIGEETQYF.

The genes are TRBV5-6 and TRBJ1-2; no firm D call. The V end lost 4 bases, the J end lost 7 bases, and 14 bases lay between the germline ends. This CDR3 comprises 13 residues. Germline V gene sequence: CDR1 SGHDT, CDR2 YYEEEE. CDR3 protein: CASSQDRYSGYTF. The CDR3 nucleotides are TGTGCCAGCAGCCAAGACCGGTATAGTGGCTACACCTTC.

This clonotype has just one count. For the CDR3, the DNA is TGTGCCAGCAGAGGACATAGCTCCTATAATTCACCCCTCCACTTT. Translated: CASRGHSSYNSPLHF. The V gene is TRBV21-1, the J gene TRBJ1-6; TRBD1 is taken as the D call from the table, unchecked against the DNA. TRBV21-1 is a pseudogene segment. CDR3 length equals 15 residues.

The chain employs TRBV7-2 and TRBJ2-3; 7 bases align to TRBD1. This CDR3 has 15 amino acids. The germline gives CDR1 SGHTA, CDR2 FQGNSA. Unmatched junction bases numbered 4, after V lost 2 bases and J lost 2 bases. Here the CDR3 reads CASSLNRGYTDTQYF. The CDR3 bases are TGTGCCAGCAGCTTAAACAGGGGATACACAGATACGCAGTATTTT.

The chain uses TRBV7-2 and TRBJ1-1; D not certain. CDR1 and CDR2 from the germline V gene are SGHTA and FQGNSA. Trimming removed 1 base from V and 2 bases from J, with 11 bases in between. This CDR3 has 15 amino acids. The CDR3 loop reads CASSLEPFGNTEAFF. The DNA for the CDR3 is TGTGCCAGCAGCTTAGAGCCCTTCGGTAACACTGAAGCTTTCTTT.

V is TRBV12-3 or TRBV12-4 and J is TRBJ2-7; no definite D call. The germline V and J ends were trimmed by 3 bases and 8 bases, with 17 bases remaining between them. The CDR3 consists of 14 residues. The CDR3 nucleotides are TGTGCCAGCAGTTTGTTTAGCCTCCCTACGAAGCAGTACTTC. This encodes CASSLFSLPTKQYF.

This clonotype was observed once. The V and J genes are TRBV6-2 or TRBV6-3 and TRBJ2-5; D is perhaps TRBD2 (5 bases). V was shortened by 2 bases and J by 7 bases, with 14 bases between the two germline ends. The length of the CDR3 is 14 residues. Germline V gene data show CDR1 as MNHEY and CDR2 as SVGEGT. The CDR3 loop reads CASSYPTLSGTQYF. Here the CDR3 DNA reads TGTGCCAGCAGTTACCCGACCCTCAGCGGGACCCAGTACTTC.

J is TRBJ1-1 and V is TRBV29-1; no clear D gene. Germline-derived CDR1 and CDR2 are SQVTM and ANQGSEA. This CDR3 comprises 13 residues. V lost 5 bases, J lost 3 bases, and 13 bases lay in between. The CDR3 nucleotides are TGCAGCGTTTTGGACGGACCCGACACTGAAGCTTTCTTT. Translated: CSVLDGPDTEAFF.

The J gene is TRBJ2-1, the V gene TRBV10-3; 10 bases agree with TRBD2. Germline V gene data show CDR1 as ENHRY and CDR2 as SYGVKD. The CDR3 runs to 16 residues. J gave up 6 bases and V 3 bases, and 8 bases lay outside the gene matches. The CDR3 region has the DNA TGTGCCATCAGTGAATCGGCTAGCGGGGGCCGCAATGAGCAGTTCTTC. Encoded protein: CAISESASGGRNEQFF.

The chain links TRBV18 to TRBJ2-3; D is unclear. Between the trimmed V and J ends, which lost 0 bases and 3 bases, there was a span of 13 bases. CDR1 is KGHSH and CDR2 is LQKENI in the germline V gene. The CDR3 is made up of 16 amino acids. DNA of the CDR3: TGTGCCAGCTCACCACCAGCCACCCCCGGGACAGATACGCAGTATTTT. Protein: CASSPPATPGTDTQYF.

V is TRBV6-2 or TRBV6-3 and J is TRBJ2-1; the match to TRBD2 covers 15 bases. Germline CDR1 reads MNHEY; CDR2 reads SVGEGT. This CDR3 is built from 22 residues. The V gene end was trimmed by 4 bases and the J gene end by 1 base; junction bases not matched to a gene: 17. Here the CDR3 DNA reads TGTGCCAGCAGTTCTCTATACCCCGGGACTAGCGGGGGGTTTGGTTCCTACAATGAGCAGTTCTTC. This sequence encodes CASSSLYPGTSGGFGSYNEQFF.

This sequence joins TRBV11-2 and TRBJ1-1; 9 positions match TRBD1. The V gene's germline CDR1 is SGHAT and CDR2 FQNNGV. V was clipped by 6 bases and J by 1 base; unmatched bases: 9. The CDR3 runs to 16 residues. In DNA, the CDR3 is TGTGCCAGCAGGCGACCGGGACAGGGACAGAACACTGAAGCTTTCTTT. Its translation: CASRRPGQGQNTEAFF.

The chain joins TRBV6-2 or TRBV6-3 to TRBJ2-7; maybe TRBD1 (5 bases). The germline V and J ends were trimmed by 7 bases and 2 bases, with 12 bases remaining between them. The CDR3 length is 13 residues. Germline V gene lookup returns CDR1 MNHEY and CDR2 SVGEGT. The CDR3, as DNA: TGTGCCAGCAACGAAGGGGCAGCCTACGAGCAGTACTTC. It yields the protein CASNEGAAYEQYF.

This clonotype was picked up a small number of times. The rearrangement uses TRBV20-1 and TRBJ2-7; a possible D gene is TRBD1 (6 bases). The CDR3 covers 14 residues. The germline CDR1 and CDR2 sequences are DFQATT and SNEGSKA (reference sequence). V was trimmed by 4 bases and J by 2 bases, leaving 15 bases between them. The CDR3: CSATTGFLPYEQYF. Here the CDR3 DNA reads TGCAGTGCTACCACAGGGTTCCTACCCTACGAGCAGTACTTC.